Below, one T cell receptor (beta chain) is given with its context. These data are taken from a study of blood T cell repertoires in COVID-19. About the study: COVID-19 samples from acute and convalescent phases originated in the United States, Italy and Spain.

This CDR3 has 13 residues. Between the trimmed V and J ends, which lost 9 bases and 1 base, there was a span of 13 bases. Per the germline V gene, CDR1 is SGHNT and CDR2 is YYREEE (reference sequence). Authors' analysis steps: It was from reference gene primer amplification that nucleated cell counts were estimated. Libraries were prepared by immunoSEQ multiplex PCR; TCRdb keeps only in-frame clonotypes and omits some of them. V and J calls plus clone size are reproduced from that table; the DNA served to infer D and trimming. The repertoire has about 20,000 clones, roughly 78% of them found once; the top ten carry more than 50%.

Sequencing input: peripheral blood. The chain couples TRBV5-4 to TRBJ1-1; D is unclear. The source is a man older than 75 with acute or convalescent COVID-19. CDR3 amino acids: CAISTTRNTEAFF. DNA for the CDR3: TGTGCCATCAGTACCACAAGGAACACTGAAGCTTTCTTT. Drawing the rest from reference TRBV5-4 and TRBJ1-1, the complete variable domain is ETGVTQSPTHLIKTRGQQVTLRCSSQSGHNTVSWYQQALGQGPQFIFQYYREEENGRGNFPPRFSGLQFPNYSSELNVNALELDDSALYLCAISTTRNTEAFFGQGTRLTVV.